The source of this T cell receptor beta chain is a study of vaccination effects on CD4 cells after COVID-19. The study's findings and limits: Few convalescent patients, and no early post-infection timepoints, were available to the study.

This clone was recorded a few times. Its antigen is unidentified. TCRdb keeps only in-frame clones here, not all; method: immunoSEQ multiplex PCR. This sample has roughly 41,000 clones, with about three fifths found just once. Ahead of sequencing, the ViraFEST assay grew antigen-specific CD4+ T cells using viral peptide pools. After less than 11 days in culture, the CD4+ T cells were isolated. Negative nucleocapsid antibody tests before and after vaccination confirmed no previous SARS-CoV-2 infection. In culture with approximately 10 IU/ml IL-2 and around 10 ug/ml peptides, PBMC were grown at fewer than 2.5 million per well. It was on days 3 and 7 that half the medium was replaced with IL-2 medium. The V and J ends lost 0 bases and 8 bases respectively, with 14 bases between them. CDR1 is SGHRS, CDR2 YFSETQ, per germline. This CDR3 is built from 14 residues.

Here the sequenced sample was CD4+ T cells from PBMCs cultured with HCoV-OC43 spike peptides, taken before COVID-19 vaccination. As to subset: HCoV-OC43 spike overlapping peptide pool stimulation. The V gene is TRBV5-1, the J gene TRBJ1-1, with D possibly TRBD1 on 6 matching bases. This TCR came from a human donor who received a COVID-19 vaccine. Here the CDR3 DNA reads TGCGCCAGCAGCTTGGAGGTACAGGGAGCCGAAGCTTTCTTT. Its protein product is CASSLEVQGAEAFF.